Below, 2 T cell receptor beta chains from the same sample are listed, as sequenced in a study of blood T cell repertoires in COVID-19. Clones were read by immunoSEQ multiplex PCR, and TCRdb kept only the in-frame ones, dropping some. Of a few hundred thousand clones listed, 86% were seen once; the top ten hold around 1.6%. The sequenced material came from peripheral blood. These receptors were collected from a woman in her fifties or sixties with acute or convalescent COVID-19.

This clone appeared once. The V gene is TRBV9, the J gene TRBJ2-1; 7 nucleotides match TRBD2. After removal of 3 bases from V and 1 base from J, the junction contained 7 bases not matched to a gene. The CDR3 length is 16 residues. From germline, CDR1 is SGDLS and CDR2 YYNGEE. CDR3 sequence reads: CASSERLAASYNEQFF. For the CDR3, the DNA is TGTGCCAGCAGCGAGCGCCTAGCGGCTTCCTACAATGAGCAGTTCTTC.

V is TRBV5-4 and J is TRBJ2-1; 8 bases are a match to TRBD2. Losses at the gene ends were 4 bases for V and 3 bases for J; bases not matched to a gene: 6. The germline V gene has CDR1 SGHNT and CDR2 YYREEE (reference sequence). This CDR3 is 15 amino acids long. This chain's CDR3 is CASSTDSGSYNEQFF. CDR3 nucleotide sequence: TGTGCCAGCAGCACCGACAGCGGGAGCTACAATGAGCAGTTCTTC.